The rows below give T cell receptor beta chains drawn from one sample of a study of blood T cell repertoires in COVID-19. Clones were read by immunoSEQ multiplex PCR, and TCRdb kept only the in-frame ones, dropping some. The table has approximately 300,000 clones, 89% seen once. The specimen sequenced was PBMCs or T cells enriched from blood (not recorded which). These receptors were obtained from a man aged 60-69 years who had recovered from COVID-19. CDR3s leave out the opening cysteine and the closing phenylalanine or tryptophan. The order of the fields is V gene, CDR3 protein.

V gene: TRBV28
CDR3 protein: ASSLQASGPYEQY

V gene: TRBV5-4
CDR3 protein: ASSLAEGGGSYNEQF

V gene: TRBV5-1
CDR3 protein: ASSSQGAPDEKLF

V gene: TRBV12-2
CDR3 protein: ASQGGSDEQF

V gene: TRBV28
CDR3 protein: ASSLFGQGETDTQY

V gene: TRBV5-1
CDR3 protein: ASSTQENTEAF

V gene: TRBV27
CDR3 protein: ASSSAGVNTGELF

V gene: TRBV11-2
CDR3 protein: ASSLRRNYGYT

V gene: TRBV4-1
CDR3 protein: ASSQGSGAYEQY

V gene: TRBV7-9
CDR3 protein: ASSLDWRQANEQF

V gene: TRBV7-8
CDR3 protein: ASSARQSFSYEQY

V gene: TRBV19
CDR3 protein: ASSMVAETQY

V gene: TRBV29-1
CDR3 protein: SVEDRGGGTYNEQF

V gene: TRBV23-1
CDR3 protein: ASSPLTPDSSYEQY

V gene: TRBV10-3
CDR3 protein: AISQTGSGYT

V gene: TRBV28
CDR3 protein: ASSLSSRGSIGQF

V gene: TRBV28
CDR3 protein: ASSPRQRSNSPLH

V gene: TRBV5-1
CDR3 protein: ASSSRSGLDTGELF

V gene: TRBV6-2/TRBV6-3
CDR3 protein: ASSFIGGARYEQY

V gene: TRBV2
CDR3 protein: ASRGGLALMYEQF

V gene: TRBV2
CDR3 protein: ASILDGGANGYT

V gene: TRBV7-9
CDR3 protein: ASTRGDTGELF

V gene: TRBV5-8
CDR3 protein: ASSLGQGVTDTQY

V gene: TRBV19
CDR3 protein: ASSSTGGSEQY

V gene: TRBV16
CDR3 protein: ASSQEGLQETQY

V gene: TRBV7-2
CDR3 protein: ASSRVGSGAYEQY

V gene: TRBV27
CDR3 protein: ASSSQGVTYNSPLH

V gene: TRBV7-4
CDR3 protein: ASSLDLGPAKHQRENGGF

V gene: TRBV27
CDR3 protein: ASSFSRLAGAGEQY

V gene: TRBV10-3
CDR3 protein: AISESWTSGKTQY

V gene: TRBV5-1
CDR3 protein: ASSLAAVDTQY

V gene: TRBV7-9
CDR3 protein: ATEDLAKNIQY

V gene: TRBV9
CDR3 protein: ASSVGLGLAGDYEQY

V gene: TRBV19
CDR3 protein: ASSSPGQASYEQY

V gene: TRBV7-2
CDR3 protein: ASSFLGRNYGYT

V gene: TRBV28
CDR3 protein: ASSLRQTVLH

V gene: TRBV11-2
CDR3 protein: ASSLDRGSEKLF

V gene: TRBV28
CDR3 protein: ASTNSGSGAGELF

V gene: TRBV18
CDR3 protein: ASSLGQGLISYEQY

V gene: TRBV7-9
CDR3 protein: ASSLLEAKTDTQY

V gene: TRBV28
CDR3 protein: ASSWTAGGANYGYT

V gene: TRBV7-9
CDR3 protein: ASSVRGNYGYT

V gene: TRBV19
CDR3 protein: ASSIGAGGRGTEAF

V gene: TRBV9
CDR3 protein: ASSVNSRAGNTIY

V gene: TRBV20-1
CDR3 protein: SASPSGRGSGPDTQY

V gene: TRBV11-3
CDR3 protein: ASSLGPTGELF

V gene: TRBV27
CDR3 protein: ASSSLDRWDEQF

V gene: TRBV7-2
CDR3 protein: ASSLVTGNEKLF

V gene: TRBV15
CDR3 protein: ATSRDRDRMNQPQH

V gene: TRBV18
CDR3 protein: ASSRDRTDSPLH

V gene: TRBV28
CDR3 protein: ASYRGYEQY

V gene: TRBV7-3
CDR3 protein: ASSTTGGSAYEQY

V gene: TRBV28
CDR3 protein: ASSHAERELGSYNEQF